This T cell receptor beta chain was recorded in a study of T cell repertoires in cytomegalovirus infection. The overall study: An indication of both CMV infection and matching HLA type came from public TCR beta signatures.

TCRdb ran MiXCR on the reads and lists one entry per CDR3 protein. The data hold more than 150,000 distinct CDR3 sequences, with roughly 20% observed a single time. Study-level points and caveats: Summed frequency of public TCR beta families distinguished CMV carriers with the relevant HLA. The ex vivo response was dominated by HLA-C-restricted CMV-specific TCR beta clonotypes.

A word on this clonotype: Its antigen is not known.

This CDR3 comprises 14 residues. V dropped 5 bases and J dropped 7 bases, with 17 bases sitting between them. Germline V gives CDR1 MDHEN, CDR2 SYDVKM. The sequenced material came from PBMCs. The V and J genes are TRBV28 and TRBJ2-5; D possibly uses TRBD1 or TRBD2 (5 bases each). The source is a human donor in good health (CMV status not recorded). Some clones in this sample may be carry-over from other donors' samples. CDR3 residues: CASSPLPGPRTQYF. The CDR3 DNA reads TGTGCCAGCAGTCCCCTCCCGGGACCGCGGACCCAGTACTTC. The complete variable domain, with remaining parts taken from reference TRBV28 and TRBJ2-5, reads DVKVTQSSRYLVKRTGEKVFLECVQDMDHENMFWYRQDPGLGLRLIYFSYDVKMKEKGDIPEGYSVSREKKERFSLILESASTNQTSMYLCASSPLPGPRTQYFGPGTRLLVL.